This passage covers 25 T cell receptor beta chains from one sample sequenced in a study of CD4 T cells in relation to SARS-CoV-2 and coronaviruses. Unexposed donor CD4+ T cells date from about 2011-2018, before the COVID-19 pandemic. Isolation of CD4+ T cells took place after roughly nine days in culture. These receptors lack a known antigen. Method: immunoSEQ multiplex PCR; TCRdb's copy keeps in-frame clones and lacks some. The sample yields roughly 11,000 clones, around 83% seen once. Material: CD4+ T cells from PBMCs, cultured in vitro. The receptors here all came from a human donor in good health.

V is TRBV12-5 and J is TRBJ2-7, with TRBD1 matching over 9 bases. Per the germline V gene, CDR1 is LGHNT and CDR2 is FRNRAP. The CDR3 is made up of 16 amino acids. The junction had 9 bases not matched to a gene; V was cut back by 2 bases and J by 4 bases. CDR3 in DNA: TGTGCTAGTGGTTTGACAAGACAGGGGGATCGTTACGAGCAGTACTTC. Translation gives CASGLTRQGDRYEQYF.

The chain links TRBV30 to TRBJ1-2; D remains unclear. The ends were cut back, 0 bases at V and 8 bases at J, with 7 bases in the middle. There are 11 residues in the CDR3. CDR1 is GTSNPN and CDR2 is SVGIG in the germline V gene (reference sequence). As DNA, the CDR3 is TGTGCCTGGAGTGTATCGGAAGGCTACACCTTC. Translated, it gives CAWSVSEGYTF.

This sequence joins TRBV4-3 and TRBJ2-4, with 10 bases that match TRBD1. The trim removed 0 bases at V and 4 bases at J, leaving 12 bases unmatched. CDR1 is LGHNA and CDR2 is YSLEER in the germline V gene. The CDR3 has 19 amino acids. This CDR3 is CASSQEGGGTGANKNIQYF. CDR3 coding DNA: TGCGCCAGCAGCCAAGAGGGAGGAGGGACAGGGGCGAATAAAAACATTCAGTACTTC.

The chain combines TRBV6-5 with TRBJ2-3, with 7 bases aligning to TRBD1. There are 15 residues in the CDR3. Germline lookup yields CDR1 MNHEY and CDR2 SVGAGI. The junction had 9 bases not matched to a gene; V was cut back by 5 bases and J by 4 bases. DNA for the CDR3: TGTGCCAGCAGTCCCACCGGGACAGAAGCAGATACGCAGTATTTT. It is translated as CASSPTGTEADTQYF.

The J gene is TRBJ2-1, the V gene TRBV7-8; D remains unclear. The ends were cut back, 5 bases at V and 7 bases at J, with 18 bases in the middle. Germline CDR1 is SGHVS and CDR2 is FQNEAQ. The CDR3 runs 15 residues. CDR3 amino acids: CASSDGRTALNEQFF. The CDR3 DNA sequence: TGTGCCAGCAGCGACGGTCGGACCGCCCTAAATGAGCAGTTCTTC.

This clone came up once. This chain joins TRBV7-9 and TRBJ2-1; 9 bases agree with TRBD2. The CDR3 runs 14 residues. Germline lookup yields CDR1 SEHNR and CDR2 FQNEAQ (reference sequence). Losses at the gene ends were 1 base for V and 6 bases for J; bases not matched to a gene: 1. CDR3 DNA sequence: TGTGCCAGCAGCTTAGGAGCGGGAGGCAATGAGCAGTTCTTC. The encoded protein is CASSLGAGGNEQFF.

The V gene is TRBV19, the J gene TRBJ2-7, with a possible D match to TRBD2 (5 bases). CDR3 length: 14 amino acids. From germline, CDR1 is LNHDA and CDR2 SQIVND (reference sequence). V lost 4 bases, J lost 2 bases, and 12 bases lay in between. CDR3 protein: CASSKGEGPYEQYF. In DNA, the CDR3 is TGTGCCAGTAGTAAGGGAGAGGGTCCCTACGAGCAGTACTTC.

Only a few counts were recorded for this clone. V is TRBV7-8 and J is TRBJ2-2; TRBD2 matches at 7 bases. Germline V CDR1 and CDR2: SGHVS, FQNEAQ. The V segment lost 6 bases and the J segment 6 bases; nucleotides outside the gene matches: 7. The CDR3 totals 14 residues. The CDR3 protein is CASSSGLAAGELFF. CDR3 DNA: TGTGCCAGCAGTTCTGGGCTAGCGGCCGGGGAGCTGTTTTTT.

This chain connects TRBV7-2 to TRBJ2-3, with 11 bases identical to TRBD2. The junction had 5 bases not matched to a gene; V was cut back by 5 bases and J by 4 bases. Germline V lookup: CDR1 SGHTA, CDR2 FQGNSA. There are 15 residues in the CDR3. The CDR3: CASSPLAGVADTQYF. The CDR3 nucleotides read TGTGCCAGCAGCCCACTAGCGGGAGTAGCAGATACGCAGTATTTT. Drawing the rest from reference TRBV7-2 and TRBJ2-3, the complete variable domain is GAGVSQSPSNKVTEKGKDVELRCDPISGHTALYWYRQSLGQGLEFLIYFQGNSAPDKSGLPSDRFSAERTGGSVSTLTIQRTQQEDSAVYLCASSPLAGVADTQYFGPGTRLTVL.

The V and J genes are TRBV4-2 and TRBJ2-3, with TRBD2 identical over 10 bases. The CDR3 runs to 14 residues. The V segment lost 1 base and the J segment 11 bases; nucleotides outside the gene matches: 6. The germline V gene encodes CDR1 LGHNA and CDR2 YNFKEQ. The CDR3 region is CASSQATSGVQQYF. The CDR3, as DNA: TGTGCCAGCAGCCAAGCAACTAGCGGGGTACAGCAGTATTTT.

This chain links TRBV6-2 or TRBV6-3 with TRBJ2-6; 9 bases align to TRBD2. The CDR3 contains 21 residues. V dropped 0 bases and J dropped 1; count of bases not matched to a gene: 13. Germline CDR1 is MNHEY and CDR2 is SVGEGT. The CDR3 DNA reads TGTGCCAGCAGTTACTCGATGTATGCTAGCGGGGCCCGTTCTGGGGCCAACGTCCTGACTTTC. Residues: CASSYSMYASGARSGANVLTF.

This clone turned up a few times. V usage is TRBV18 and J usage is TRBJ1-1, with 9 bases that match TRBD1. This CDR3 has 16 residues. Germline CDR1 reads KGHSH; CDR2 reads LQKENI. Trimming cost V 3 bases and J 2 bases; bases outside gene matches: 7. The CDR3 bases are TGTGCCAGCTCACCCCGGACAGGGGAAATAAACACTGAAGCTTTCTTT. Protein sequence: CASSPRTGEINTEAFF.

The chain uses TRBV12-3 or TRBV12-4 and TRBJ1-4; the D gene is possibly TRBD1 (5 bases). The CDR3 sequence is 13 residues long. With 8 bases removed from V and 8 bases from J, the gap between germline ends came to 15 bases. The CDR3 loop is CASSWTSGEKLFF. Written as DNA, the CDR3 is TGTGCCAGCTCCTGGACATCGGGGGAAAAACTGTTTTTT.

The chain carries TRBV5-8 and TRBJ2-5; 7 positions match TRBD2. The CDR3 length is 13 residues. The ends lost 7 bases at V and 5 bases at J; junction bases unmatched: 8. CDR1 is SGHTS, CDR2 YDEGEE, per germline. The CDR3 sequence: CASHRDYGETQYF. CDR3 nucleotides: TGTGCCAGCCATCGGGACTACGGGGAGACCCAGTACTTC.

This rearrangement joins TRBV30 to TRBJ2-7; TRBD1 matches 10 bases. With 1 base clipped from V and 4 bases from J, the junction kept 4 bases outside the gene matches. Per the germline V gene, CDR1 is GTSNPN and CDR2 is SVGIG (reference sequence). The CDR3 runs 14 residues. This chain's CDR3 is CAWSGRTGGYEQYF. The DNA for the CDR3 is TGTGCCTGGAGTGGGAGGACAGGGGGTTACGAGCAGTACTTC.

This sequence joins TRBV2 and TRBJ2-5, with 7 bases aligning to TRBD2. Losses at the gene ends were 6 bases for V and 2 bases for J; bases not matched to a gene: 9. Germline-derived CDR1 and CDR2 are SNHLY and FYNNEI. This CDR3 spans 15 amino acids. The CDR3 nucleotides read TGTGCCAGCAGCGCTCGGGGAGGGCGACAAGAGACCCAGTACTTC. Translation: CASSARGGRQETQYF. The whole variable domain, remainder taken from reference TRBV2 and TRBJ2-5, is EPEVTQTPSHQVTQMGQEVILRCVPISNHLYFYWYRQILGQKVEFLVSFYNNEISEKSEIFDDQFSVERPDGSNFTLKIRSTKLEDSAMYFCASSARGGRQETQYFGPGTRLLVL.

The gene calls are TRBV10-3 and TRBJ1-6; 8 nucleotides agree with TRBD1. Germline loops: CDR1 ENHRY, CDR2 SYGVKD. Trimming took 4 bases from V and 14 from J; bases not matched to a gene: 10. CDR3 length: 14 residues. Here the CDR3 DNA reads TGTGCCATCAGTGGGACAGGGAGAAGTCAGGCCCTCCACTTT. This gives the protein CAISGTGRSQALHF.

The chain joins TRBV20-1 to TRBJ2-7, with D tentatively TRBD1 (5 bases). The germline CDR1 and CDR2 sequences are DFQATT and SNEGSKA (reference sequence). The CDR3 length is 13 residues. V shed 3 bases and J shed 5 bases, with 14 bases lying between them. The CDR3 spells CSASSRAGNEQYF. The CDR3 DNA reads TGCAGTGCTAGTTCCAGGGCAGGAAACGAGCAGTACTTC.

The rearrangement links TRBV4-2 to TRBJ2-1; the match to TRBD2 covers 12 bases. From germline, CDR1 is LGHNA and CDR2 YNFKEQ. The CDR3 is 17 residues long. V was clipped by 0 bases and J by 8 bases; unmatched bases: 8. CDR3 in DNA: TGTGCCAGCAGCCAAGAGGGGAGGCTAGCGGGAGGGGATGAGCAGTTCTTC. Translation: CASSQEGRLAGGDEQFF.

In this sample, this clone turned up once. The genes are TRBV19 and TRBJ2-6; D uncertain. This CDR3 comprises 14 residues. The germline gives CDR1 LNHDA, CDR2 SQIVND (reference sequence). V was trimmed by 3 bases and J by 1 base, leaving 4 bases between them. CDR3 loop: CASSMTSGANVLTF. CDR3 nucleotide sequence: TGTGCCAGTAGTATGACTTCTGGGGCCAACGTCCTGACTTTC.

The chain couples TRBV3-1 (or the pseudogene TRBV3-2) to TRBJ2-5; 15 bases line up with TRBD2. CDR3 length: 18 amino acids. CDR1 LGHDT and CDR2 YNNKEL come from the germline V gene (reference sequence). Trimming took 3 bases from V and 5 from J; bases not matched to a gene: 10. Here the CDR3 DNA reads TGTGCCAGCAGCCATCGGACTAGCGGGAGGGGATCAGGTGAGACCCAGTACTTC. The encoded protein is CASSHRTSGRGSGETQYF.

The chain carries TRBV27 and TRBJ1-1; no clear D. Germline V lookup: CDR1 MNHEY, CDR2 SMNVEV (reference sequence). V lost 1 base, J lost 1 base, and 10 bases lay in between. CDR3 size: 15 residues. The CDR3 reads CASSLFGLTNTEAFF. In nucleotides, the CDR3 is TGTGCCAGCAGTTTATTCGGACTTACGAACACTGAAGCTTTCTTT.

In DNA form, the CDR3 reads TGTGCCACCAGCAGAGGCAGGGGTGGAAACACCATATATTTT. It codes for CATSRGRGGNTIYF. The chain recombines TRBV15 with TRBJ1-3, with TRBD1 as a possible D gene (6 bases). CDR1 is LNHNV, CDR2 YYDKDF, per germline (reference sequence). Trimming took 1 base from V and 3 from J, leaving 7 bases between them. There are 14 residues in the CDR3.

The V gene is TRBV29-1, the J gene TRBJ1-2; 9 bases agree with TRBD1. CDR1 is SQVTM, CDR2 ANQGSEA, per germline. Losses at the gene ends were 6 bases for V and 4 bases for J; bases not matched to a gene: 6. This CDR3 region has 13 residues. CDR3 in DNA: TGCAGCGTGGACGGACAGGGGAGCTATGGCTACACCTTC. Translated, it gives CSVDGQGSYGYTF.

V is TRBV4-2 and J is TRBJ1-5; D unresolved. The CDR3 covers 15 residues. Germline CDR1 LGHNA, CDR2 YNFKEQ. The germline V and J ends were trimmed by 0 bases and 5 bases, with 11 bases remaining between them. CDR3: CASSQDLALHQPQHF. In nucleotides, the CDR3 is TGTGCCAGCAGCCAAGATTTGGCCCTCCATCAGCCCCAGCATTTT.